The present T cell receptor beta chain was sequenced within a study of T cells in Graves' hyperthyroidism and ophthalmopathy. This clonotype was observed at least ten times. Amplification targeted TCR beta CDR3 regions from RNA transcripts. A first-round RT-PCR of the TCR CDR3 used the HTBI primer set. Each CDR3 protein gets one entry after TCRdb re-called the multiplex PCR reads with MiXCR. The profile shows more than 500,000 distinct CDR3 sequences, approximately 15% of them singletons. V shed 2 bases and J shed 4 bases, with 15 bases lying between them. The CDR3 has 15 residues. Germline V gives CDR1 MNHEY, CDR2 SVGAGI.

The material sequenced was blood. V usage is TRBV6-5 and J usage is TRBJ2-7, with D maybe TRBD2 (5 bases). This TCR came from a middle-aged woman with Graves' ophthalmopathy. The CDR3 is CASSYEPGSGYEQYF. CDR3 DNA sequence: TGTGCCAGCAGTTACGAACCGGGTTCGGGGTACGAGCAGTACTTC.